The rows below give T cell receptor beta chains drawn from one sample of a study of T cells in localized non-small cell lung cancer. Clones were read by immunoSEQ multiplex PCR, and TCRdb kept only the in-frame ones, dropping some. This sample carries 70,000 to 85,000 clones, less than 85% of them seen once, and the ten largest clones take 1.3%. The material was peripheral blood, obtained before any cancer treatment. The receptors were gathered from a female donor older than 55 with stage I lung adenocarcinoma. The CDR3 runs from the conserved cysteine through the conserved F or W. Fields, in order: J gene, D gene, V gene, clone size, CDR3 protein, CDR3 DNA. D genes are given only for firm matches. Not every row has a clone size; where given, it reads once, few, many or a size class.

>TRBJ1-1|NA|TRBV7-9|NA
CASSPQGILTEAFF
TGTGCCAGCAGCCCCCAGGGTATTCTGACTGAAGCTTTCTTT
>TRBJ1-2|TRBD1|TRBV5-1|NA
CASSPGQGRSYGYTF
TGCGCCAGCAGCCCCGGACAGGGCCGATCCTATGGCTACACCTTC
>TRBJ2-5|NA|TRBV5-4|NA
CASSSGGQLNQETQYF
TGTGCCAGCAGCTCGGGGGGACAGCTAAACCAAGAGACCCAGTACTTC
>TRBJ2-5|NA|TRBV27|few
CASSPPYSKETQYF
TGTGCCAGCAGTCCCCCCTACTCAAAAGAGACCCAGTACTTC
>TRBJ1-2|TRBD1|TRBV7-8|NA
CASSLSGQGGYGYTF
TGTGCCAGCAGCTTATCGGGACAGGGTGGCTATGGCTACACCTTC
>TRBJ2-7|NA|TRBV6-5|NA
CASSYSMDYEQYF
TGTGCCAGCAGTTACTCGATGGACTACGAGCAGTACTTC
>TRBJ2-7|TRBD2|TRBV27|once
CASSGLAGPYEQYF
TGTGCCAGCAGTGGGCTAGCGGGACCCTACGAGCAGTACTTC
>TRBJ1-5|NA|TRBV10-2|NA
CASSEQARQPQHF
TGCGCCAGCAGTGAACAGGCCCGTCAGCCCCAGCATTTT
>TRBJ1-2|TRBD1|TRBV29-1|NA
CSVPRGRAGGYTF
TGCAGCGTTCCCAGGGGGAGAGCAGGAGGCTACACCTTC
>TRBJ1-4|TRBD1|TRBV4-1|NA
CASSKGQGANEKLFF
TGCGCCAGCAGCAAAGGACAGGGAGCTAATGAAAAACTGTTTTTT
>TRBJ2-2|NA|TRBV2|NA
CASIWDPSNTGELFF
TGTGCCAGCATTTGGGACCCCTCGAACACCGGGGAGCTGTTTTTT
>TRBJ2-3|TRBD2|TRBV6-5|NA
CASSYSSGSRDTQYF
TGTGCCAGCAGTTACTCTAGCGGGAGTAGGGATACGCAGTATTTT
>TRBJ1-2|NA|TRBV5-1|NA
CASSLMSDTNYGYTF
TGCGCCAGCAGCTTGATGTCTGACACCAACTATGGCTACACCTTC
>TRBJ1-2|NA|TRBV5-1|NA
CASSFFDGRNGYTF
TGCGCCAGCAGCTTTTTTGACGGAAGAAATGGCTACACCTTC